The TCR beta chain described here comes from a study of neurological immune-mediated disorders. Study-wide results and caveats: No sharing of CDR3 amino acid sequences was observed among expanded clones across subjects, suggesting private repertoires in all groups.

This clonotype turned up a few times. The antigen is not known. The time point is: technical triplicate 3. Trimming cost V 5 bases and J 6 bases; bases outside gene matches: 12. Germline V gives CDR1 DFQATT, CDR2 SNEGSKA (reference sequence). The CDR3 length is 16 residues. From 15-18 subjects, each sequencing run yielded over 160 million TCR-beta sequences. TCRdb ran MiXCR on the 5' RACE reads and lists one entry per CDR3 protein. The sample records about 44,000 distinct CDR3 sequences, around a fifth being singletons. This TCR was recovered from a man in his fifties or sixties with HTLV-1-associated myelopathy (HAM/TSP). Sequences were obtained from PBMCs. The chain carries TRBV20-1 and TRBJ2-2, with 10 bases lining up with TRBD2. The CDR3: CSARTGTSAGAGELFF. The CDR3 DNA reads TGCAGTGCTCGAACCGGGACTAGCGCCGGGGCCGGGGAGCTGTTTTTT.